The sequence of this TCR beta chain was determined in a study of CD8+ T cells in alopecia areata. Study background: Tofacitinib administration to treated patients was oral, at 5 to 10 mg twice daily.

The CDR3 has 13 amino acids. Germline V CDR1 and CDR2: SGHTA, FQGTGA. V was trimmed by 5 bases and J by 2 bases, leaving 9 bases between them. Study results and limitations: Normal skin contains resident alphabeta T cells, and these are also sequenced in scalp samples.

As the sequencing template, cDNA was produced by extracting RNA and reverse transcribing it. Some clones are missing from TCRdb's copy, which holds only in-frame ones; the method was immunoSEQ multiplex PCR. The sample shows hundreds of thousands of clones, approximately 52% of them seen only once. Collected material from alopecia areata patients comprised lesional scalp punch biopsies and peripheral blood. Comments on this clone: Its antigen is still unknown.

This chain joins TRBV7-3 and TRBJ1-1, with D uncertain. The clonotype originates from a human donor with alopecia areata. The sample consisted of CD4+ T cells sorted from blood, taken at week 0. In DNA, the CDR3 is TGTGCCAGCAGCCTGTCCGCTAACACTGAAGCTTTCTTT. Its protein product is CASSLSANTEAFF. Filled out from reference TRBV7-3 and TRBJ1-1, the complete variable domain reads GAGVSQTPSNKVTEKGKYVELRCDPISGHTALYWYRQSLGQGPEFLIYFQGTGAADDSGLPNDRFFAVRPEGSVSTLKIQRTERGDSAVYLCASSLSANTEAFFGQGTRLTVV.